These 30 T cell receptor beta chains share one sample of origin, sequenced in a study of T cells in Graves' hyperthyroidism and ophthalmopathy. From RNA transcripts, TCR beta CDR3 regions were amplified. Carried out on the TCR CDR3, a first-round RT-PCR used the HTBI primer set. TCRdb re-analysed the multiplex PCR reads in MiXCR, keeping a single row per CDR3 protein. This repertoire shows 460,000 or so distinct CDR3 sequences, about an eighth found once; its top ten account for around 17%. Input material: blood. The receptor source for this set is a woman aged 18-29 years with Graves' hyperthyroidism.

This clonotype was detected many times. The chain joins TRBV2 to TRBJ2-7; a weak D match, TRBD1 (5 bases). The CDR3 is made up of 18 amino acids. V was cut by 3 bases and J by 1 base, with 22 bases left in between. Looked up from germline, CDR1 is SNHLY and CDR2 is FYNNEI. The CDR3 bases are TGTGCCAGCAGTGAGTATGTATGGGCTGACAGCGCTTCCTACGAGCAGTACTTC. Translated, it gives CASSEYVWADSASYEQYF.

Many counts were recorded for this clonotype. This CDR3 reads CASLARNEQFF. The CDR3, as DNA: TGTGCCAGCCTAGCGCGCAATGAGCAGTTCTTC. The V gene is TRBV10-3, the J gene TRBJ2-1; D may be TRBD2 (6 bases). The CDR3 contains 11 residues. The ends were cut back, 10 bases at V and 6 bases at J, with 10 bases in the middle. The germline V gene has CDR1 ENHRY and CDR2 SYGVKD.

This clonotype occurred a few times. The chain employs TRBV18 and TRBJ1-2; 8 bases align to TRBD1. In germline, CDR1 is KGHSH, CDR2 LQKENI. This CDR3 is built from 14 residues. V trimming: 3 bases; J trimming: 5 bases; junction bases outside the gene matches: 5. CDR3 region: CASSPRGPGYGYTF. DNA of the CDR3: TGTGCCAGCTCACCCAGGGGGCCTGGATATGGCTACACCTTC.

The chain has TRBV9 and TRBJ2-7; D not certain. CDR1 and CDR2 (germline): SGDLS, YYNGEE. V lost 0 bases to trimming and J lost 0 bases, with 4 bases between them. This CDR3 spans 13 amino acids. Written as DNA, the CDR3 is TGTGCCAGCAGCGTAGGGGTCTCCTACGAGCAGTACTTC. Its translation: CASSVGVSYEQYF. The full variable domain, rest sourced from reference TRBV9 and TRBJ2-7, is DSGVTQTPKHLITATGQRVTLRCSPRSGDLSVYWYQQSLDQGLQFLIQYYNGEERAKGNILERFSAQQFPDLHSELNLSSLELGDSALYFCASSVGVSYEQYFGPGTRLTVT.

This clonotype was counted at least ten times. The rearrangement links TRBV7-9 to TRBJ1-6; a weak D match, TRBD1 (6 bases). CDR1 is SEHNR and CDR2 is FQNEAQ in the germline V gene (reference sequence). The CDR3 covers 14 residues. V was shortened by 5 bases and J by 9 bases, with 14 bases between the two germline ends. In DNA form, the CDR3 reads TGTGCCAGCAGCCCGACAGGCAGAGGTTCACCCCTCCACTTT. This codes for CASSPTGRGSPLHF.

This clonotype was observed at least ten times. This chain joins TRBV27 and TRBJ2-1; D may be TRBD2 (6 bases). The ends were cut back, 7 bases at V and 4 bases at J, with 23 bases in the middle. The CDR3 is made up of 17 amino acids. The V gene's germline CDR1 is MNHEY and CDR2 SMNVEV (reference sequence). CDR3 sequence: CASTLGGRPAPYNEQFF. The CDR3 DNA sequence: TGTGCCAGCACCTTGGGAGGCAGGCCGGCCCCTTACAATGAGCAGTTCTTC.

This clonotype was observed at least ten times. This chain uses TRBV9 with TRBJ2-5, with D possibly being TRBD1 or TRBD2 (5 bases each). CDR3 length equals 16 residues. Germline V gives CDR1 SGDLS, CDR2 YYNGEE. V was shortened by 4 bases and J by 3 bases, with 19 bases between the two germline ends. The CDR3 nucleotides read TGTGCCAGCAGCCCCCGTATAGGGGAGAGAGAAGAGACCCAGTACTTC. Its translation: CASSPRIGEREETQYF.

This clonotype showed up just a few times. The CDR3 sequence is CASSEGTPGQPQHF. CDR3 coding DNA: TGCGCCAGCAGCGAAGGGACCCCAGGTCAGCCCCAGCATTTT. The chain employs TRBV5-1 and TRBJ1-5, with D possibly matching TRBD1 (5 bases). V lost 4 bases, J lost 6 bases, and 14 bases lay in between. The CDR3 has 14 amino acids. Germline V CDR1 and CDR2: SGHRS, YFSETQ.

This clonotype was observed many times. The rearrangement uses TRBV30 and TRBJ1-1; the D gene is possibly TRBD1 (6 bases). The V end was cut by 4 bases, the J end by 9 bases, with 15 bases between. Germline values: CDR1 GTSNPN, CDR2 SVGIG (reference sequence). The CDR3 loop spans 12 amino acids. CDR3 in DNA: TGTGCCTGGACGCGCCTCAGGGGCAAAGCTTTCTTT. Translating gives CAWTRLRGKAFF.

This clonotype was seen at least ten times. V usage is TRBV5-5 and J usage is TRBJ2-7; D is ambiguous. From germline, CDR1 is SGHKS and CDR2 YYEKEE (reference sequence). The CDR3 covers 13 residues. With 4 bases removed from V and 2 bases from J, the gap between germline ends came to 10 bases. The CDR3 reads CASSRDGPYEQYV. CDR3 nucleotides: TGTGCCAGCAGCCGCGACGGACCCTACGAGCAGTACGTC.

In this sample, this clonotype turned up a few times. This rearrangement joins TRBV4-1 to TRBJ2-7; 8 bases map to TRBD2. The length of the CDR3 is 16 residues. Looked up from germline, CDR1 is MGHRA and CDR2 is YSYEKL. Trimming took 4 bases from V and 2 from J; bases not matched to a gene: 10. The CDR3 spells CASSPQGTRSTYEQYF. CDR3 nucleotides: TGCGCCAGCAGCCCGCAGGGGACTAGATCGACCTACGAGCAGTACTTC.

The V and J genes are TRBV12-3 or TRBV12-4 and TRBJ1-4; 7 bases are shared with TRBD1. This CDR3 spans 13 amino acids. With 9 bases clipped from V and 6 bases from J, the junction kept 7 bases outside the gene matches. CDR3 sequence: CASSRGFHEKLFF. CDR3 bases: TGTGCCAGTTCCAGGGGGTTTCATGAAAAACTGTTTTTT.

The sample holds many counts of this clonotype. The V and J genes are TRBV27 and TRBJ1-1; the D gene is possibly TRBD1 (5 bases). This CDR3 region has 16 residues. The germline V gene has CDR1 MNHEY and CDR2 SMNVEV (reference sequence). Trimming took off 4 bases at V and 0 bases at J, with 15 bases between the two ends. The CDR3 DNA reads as TGTGCCAGCAGTTCTAGGACAAAAAAGGTGAACACTGAAGCTTTCTTT. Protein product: CASSSRTKKVNTEAFF.

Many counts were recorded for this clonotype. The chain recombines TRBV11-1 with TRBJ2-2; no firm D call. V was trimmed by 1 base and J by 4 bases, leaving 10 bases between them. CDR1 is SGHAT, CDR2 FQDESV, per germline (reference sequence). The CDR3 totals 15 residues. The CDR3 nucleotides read TGTGCCAGCAGCTTAGTACCACCGTCCACCGGGGAGCTGTTTTTT. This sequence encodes CASSLVPPSTGELFF.

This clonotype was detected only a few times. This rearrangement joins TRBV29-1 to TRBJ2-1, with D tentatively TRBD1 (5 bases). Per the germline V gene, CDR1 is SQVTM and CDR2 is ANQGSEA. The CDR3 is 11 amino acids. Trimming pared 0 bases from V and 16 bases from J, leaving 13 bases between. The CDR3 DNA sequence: TGCAGCGTTGAAGATCGTGGCAGGGAATTCTTC. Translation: CSVEDRGREFF.

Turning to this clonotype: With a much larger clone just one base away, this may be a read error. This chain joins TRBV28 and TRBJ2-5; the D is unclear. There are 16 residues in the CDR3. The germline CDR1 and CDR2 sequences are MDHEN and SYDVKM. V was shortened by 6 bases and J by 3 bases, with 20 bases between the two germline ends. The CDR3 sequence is CASRVLSKGMKETQYF. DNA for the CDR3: TGTGCCAGCAGAGTCCTATCCAAGGGTATGAAAGAGACCCAGTACTTC. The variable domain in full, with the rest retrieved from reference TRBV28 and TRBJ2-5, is DVKVTQSSRYLVKRTGEKVFLECVQDMDHENMFWYRQDPGLGLRLIYFSYDVKMKEKGDIPEGYSVSREKKERFSLILESASTNQTSMYLCASRVLSKGMKETQYFGPGTRLLVL.

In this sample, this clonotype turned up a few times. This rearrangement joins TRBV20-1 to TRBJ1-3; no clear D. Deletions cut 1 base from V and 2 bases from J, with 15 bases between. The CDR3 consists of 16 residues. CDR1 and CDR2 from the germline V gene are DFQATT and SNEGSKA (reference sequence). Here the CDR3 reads CSARGPGHMAGNTIYF. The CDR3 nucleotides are TGCAGTGCTAGAGGTCCGGGCCACATGGCTGGAAACACCATATATTTT.

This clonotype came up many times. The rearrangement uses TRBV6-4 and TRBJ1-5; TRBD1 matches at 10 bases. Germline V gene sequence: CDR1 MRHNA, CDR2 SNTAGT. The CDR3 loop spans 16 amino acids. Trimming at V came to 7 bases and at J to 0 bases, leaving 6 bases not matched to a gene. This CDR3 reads CASNGQGGYSNQPQHF. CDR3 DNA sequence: TGTGCCAGCAACGGACAGGGGGGTTATAGCAATCAGCCCCAGCATTTT.

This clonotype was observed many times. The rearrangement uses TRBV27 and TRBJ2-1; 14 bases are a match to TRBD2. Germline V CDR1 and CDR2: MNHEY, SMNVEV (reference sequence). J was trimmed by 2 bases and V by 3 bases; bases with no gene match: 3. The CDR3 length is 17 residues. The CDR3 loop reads CASSLGLAGVTYNEQFF. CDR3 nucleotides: TGTGCCAGCAGTTTGGGACTAGCGGGAGTAACCTACAATGAGCAGTTCTTC.

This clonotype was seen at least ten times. The CDR3 loop is CASSSMGPTRGGTQYF. The CDR3 nucleotides read TGTGCCAGCAGCTCGATGGGCCCAACGAGAGGGGGGACCCAGTACTTC. This chain uses TRBV7-2 with TRBJ2-5; D perhaps matches TRBD1 (6 bases). The germline V gene encodes CDR1 SGHTA and CDR2 FQGNSA. V lost 4 bases, J lost 7 bases, and 22 bases lay in between. CDR3 size: 16 residues. Complete variable domain (other parts from reference TRBV7-2 and TRBJ2-5): GAGVSQSPSNKVTEKGKDVELRCDPISGHTALYWYRQSLGQGLEFLIYFQGNSAPDKSGLPSDRFSAERTGGSVSTLTIQRTQQEDSAVYLCASSSMGPTRGGTQYFGPGTRLLVL.

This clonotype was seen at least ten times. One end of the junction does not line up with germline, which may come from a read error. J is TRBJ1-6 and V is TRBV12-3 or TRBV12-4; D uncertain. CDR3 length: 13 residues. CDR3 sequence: CASSGSSNSPLHF. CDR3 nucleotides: TGTGCCAGCTCCGGGTCCTCTAATTCACCCCTCCACTTT.

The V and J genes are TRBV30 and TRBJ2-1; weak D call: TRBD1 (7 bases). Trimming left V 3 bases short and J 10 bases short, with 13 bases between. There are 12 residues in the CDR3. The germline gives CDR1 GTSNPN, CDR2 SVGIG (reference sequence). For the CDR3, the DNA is TGTGCCTGGAGGCGCGCGGGACAGGAGCAGTTCTTC. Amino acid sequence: CAWRRAGQEQFF.

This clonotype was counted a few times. CDR3 sequence: CAWRTGLNTGELFF. CDR3 DNA sequence: TGTGCCTGGAGGACAGGGCTGAACACCGGGGAGCTGTTTTTT. The chain recombines TRBV30 with TRBJ2-2; TRBD1 matches at 7 bases. Looked up from germline, CDR1 is GTSNPN and CDR2 is SVGIG (reference sequence). The V segment lost 3 bases and the J segment 1 base; nucleotides outside the gene matches: 2. The CDR3 runs to 14 residues.

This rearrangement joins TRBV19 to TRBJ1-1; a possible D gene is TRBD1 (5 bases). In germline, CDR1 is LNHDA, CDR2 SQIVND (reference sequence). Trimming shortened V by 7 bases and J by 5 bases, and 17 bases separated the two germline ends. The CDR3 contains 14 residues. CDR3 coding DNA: TGTGCCAGTATATCTGGGGGGACTTGGACTGAAGCTTTCTTT. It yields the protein CASISGGTWTEAFF.

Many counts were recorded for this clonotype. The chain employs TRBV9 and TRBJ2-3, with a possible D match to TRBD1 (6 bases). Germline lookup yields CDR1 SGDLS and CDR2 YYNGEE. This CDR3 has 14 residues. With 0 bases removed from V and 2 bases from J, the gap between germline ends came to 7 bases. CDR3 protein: CASSVAGDTDTQYF. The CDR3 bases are TGTGCCAGCAGCGTAGCAGGGGACACAGATACGCAGTATTTT.

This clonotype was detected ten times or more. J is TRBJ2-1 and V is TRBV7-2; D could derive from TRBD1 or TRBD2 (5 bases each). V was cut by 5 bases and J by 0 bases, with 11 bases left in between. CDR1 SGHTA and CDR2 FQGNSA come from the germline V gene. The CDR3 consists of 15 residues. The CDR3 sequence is CASSGTQSSYNEQFF. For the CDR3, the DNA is TGTGCCAGCAGCGGGACCCAAAGCTCCTACAATGAGCAGTTCTTC. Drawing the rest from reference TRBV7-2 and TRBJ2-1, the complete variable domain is GAGVSQSPSNKVTEKGKDVELRCDPISGHTALYWYRQSLGQGLEFLIYFQGNSAPDKSGLPSDRFSAERTGGSVSTLTIQRTQQEDSAVYLCASSGTQSSYNEQFFGPGTRLTVL.

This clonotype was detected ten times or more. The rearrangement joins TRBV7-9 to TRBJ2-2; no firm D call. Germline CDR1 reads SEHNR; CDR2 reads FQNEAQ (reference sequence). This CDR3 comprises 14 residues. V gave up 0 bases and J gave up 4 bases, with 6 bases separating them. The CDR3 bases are TGTGCCAGCAGCTTAGCGCTGATCACCGGGGAGCTGTTTTTT. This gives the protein CASSLALITGELFF.

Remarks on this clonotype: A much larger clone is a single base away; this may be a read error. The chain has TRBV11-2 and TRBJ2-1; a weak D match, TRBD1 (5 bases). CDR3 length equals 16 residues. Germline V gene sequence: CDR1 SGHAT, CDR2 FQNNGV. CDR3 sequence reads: CASSLLEVFWGNEQCF. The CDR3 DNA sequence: TGTGCCAGCAGCCTACTGGAAGTCTTCTGGGGCAATGAGCAGTGCTTC.

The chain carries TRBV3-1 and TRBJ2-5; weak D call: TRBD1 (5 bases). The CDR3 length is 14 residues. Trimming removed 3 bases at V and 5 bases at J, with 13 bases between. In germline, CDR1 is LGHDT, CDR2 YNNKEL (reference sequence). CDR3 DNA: TGTGCCAGCAGCCATCCTTCCCCAGGGGAGACCCAGTACTTC. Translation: CASSHPSPGETQYF.

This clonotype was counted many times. CDR3 bases: TGTGCCATCAGTGCTCAGGGTGGGGGGGACCGCTACGAGCAGTACGTC. This sequence encodes CAISAQGGGDRYEQYV. The gene calls are TRBV10-3 and TRBJ2-7, with 7 nucleotides matching TRBD2. The J segment lost 3 bases and the V segment lost 4 bases, leaving 12 bases of the junction unmatched. The germline gives CDR1 ENHRY, CDR2 SYGVKD. CDR3 size: 16 residues.